This T cell receptor beta chain was captured in a study of tumor-infiltrating lymphocytes in primary liver carcinoma. Study-level background: The patient population consisted of men and women between 30 and 69 years of age. Each of the samples returned roughly 3.5 to 7.5 million productive TCRbeta reads (a yield similar across tissue types). Study findings and constraints: Significantly larger top-250-clone fractions were found in tumors than in blood (p = 0.039).

Points on this clonotype: Its antigen is currently unknown.

The authors made TCR beta cDNA from 400 to 550 ng total RNA with a constant-region primer. ARM-PCR, slightly modified, supplied the TCR beta libraries through three nested multiplex PCR rounds. TRBV1-TRBV30 forward primers and a C-beta reverse primer were used in the first two PCR rounds, which each ran for approximately 11 cycles. TCRdb itself ran the multiplex PCR reads through MiXCR, one entry per CDR3 protein. The data hold a few hundred thousand distinct CDR3 sequences, with approximately 58% observed a single time. Germline V CDR1 and CDR2: LNHDA, SQIVND (reference sequence). V was shortened by 3 bases and J by 5 bases, with 16 bases between the two germline ends. There are 15 residues in the CDR3. For blood RNA, unsorted whole blood served as the source, and germline DNA was extracted too.

What was sequenced was peripheral blood. V usage is TRBV19 and J usage is TRBJ2-5, with unresolved D. The clonotype comes from a woman aged 25-40 years with primary liver carcinoma and hepatitis B virus infection. CDR3 protein: CASSISKDPHETQYF. The CDR3 region has the DNA TGTGCCAGTAGTATTTCAAAGGACCCCCACGAGACCCAGTACTTC.